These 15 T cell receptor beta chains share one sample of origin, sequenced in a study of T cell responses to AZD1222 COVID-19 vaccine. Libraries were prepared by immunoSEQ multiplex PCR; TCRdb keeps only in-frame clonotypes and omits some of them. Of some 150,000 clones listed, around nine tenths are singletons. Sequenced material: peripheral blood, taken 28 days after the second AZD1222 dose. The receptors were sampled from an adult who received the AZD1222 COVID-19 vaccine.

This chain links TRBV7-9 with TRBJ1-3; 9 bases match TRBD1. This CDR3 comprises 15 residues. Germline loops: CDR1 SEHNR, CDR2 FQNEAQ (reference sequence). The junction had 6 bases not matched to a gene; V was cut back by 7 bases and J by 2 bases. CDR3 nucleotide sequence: TGTGCCAGCACCCCGGGACAGGGAGCTGGAAACACCATATATTTT. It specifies CASTPGQGAGNTIYF.

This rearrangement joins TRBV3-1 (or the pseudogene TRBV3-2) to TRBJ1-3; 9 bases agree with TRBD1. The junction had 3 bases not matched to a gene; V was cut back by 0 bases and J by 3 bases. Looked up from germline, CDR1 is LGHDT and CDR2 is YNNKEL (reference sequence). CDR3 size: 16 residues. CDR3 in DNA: TGTGCCAGCAGCCAAGAGGGGGGACAGGGTGGAAACACCATATATTTT. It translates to CASSQEGGQGGNTIYF.

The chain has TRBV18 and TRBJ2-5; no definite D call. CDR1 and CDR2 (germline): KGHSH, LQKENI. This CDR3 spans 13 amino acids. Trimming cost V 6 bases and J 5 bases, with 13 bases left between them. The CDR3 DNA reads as TGTGCCAGCTCCGGAGAGGTGGGGGAGACCCAGTACTTC. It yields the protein CASSGEVGETQYF.

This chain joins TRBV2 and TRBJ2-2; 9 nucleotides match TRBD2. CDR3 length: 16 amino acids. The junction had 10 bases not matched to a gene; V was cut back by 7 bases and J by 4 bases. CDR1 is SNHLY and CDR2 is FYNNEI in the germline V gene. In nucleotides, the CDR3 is TGTGCCAGCACCGGAAGCGGGGGGCGTAGCACCGGGGAGCTGTTTTTT. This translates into CASTGSGGRSTGELFF. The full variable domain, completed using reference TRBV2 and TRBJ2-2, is EPEVTQTPSHQVTQMGQEVILRCVPISNHLYFYWYRQILGQKVEFLVSFYNNEISEKSEIFDDQFSVERPDGSNFTLKIRSTKLEDSAMYFCASTGSGGRSTGELFFGEGSRLTVL.

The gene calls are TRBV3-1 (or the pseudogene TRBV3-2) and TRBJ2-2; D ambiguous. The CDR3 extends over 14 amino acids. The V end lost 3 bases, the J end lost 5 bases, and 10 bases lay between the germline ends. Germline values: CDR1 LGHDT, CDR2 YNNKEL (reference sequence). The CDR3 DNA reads TGTGCCAGCAGCCATGACCCCGGTACCGGGGAGCTGTTTTTT. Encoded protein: CASSHDPGTGELFF.

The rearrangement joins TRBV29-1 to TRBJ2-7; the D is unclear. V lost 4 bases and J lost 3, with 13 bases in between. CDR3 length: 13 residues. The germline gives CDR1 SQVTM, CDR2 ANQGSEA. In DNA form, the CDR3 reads TGCAGCGTTGTGCCCGCTGCCCGCTACGAGCAGTACTTC. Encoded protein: CSVVPAARYEQYF.

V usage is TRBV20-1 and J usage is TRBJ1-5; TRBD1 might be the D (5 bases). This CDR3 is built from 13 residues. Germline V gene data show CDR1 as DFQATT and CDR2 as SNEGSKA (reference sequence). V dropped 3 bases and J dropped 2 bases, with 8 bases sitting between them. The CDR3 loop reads CSASGTGNQPQHF. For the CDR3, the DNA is TGCAGTGCTAGTGGGACGGGCAATCAGCCCCAGCATTTT.

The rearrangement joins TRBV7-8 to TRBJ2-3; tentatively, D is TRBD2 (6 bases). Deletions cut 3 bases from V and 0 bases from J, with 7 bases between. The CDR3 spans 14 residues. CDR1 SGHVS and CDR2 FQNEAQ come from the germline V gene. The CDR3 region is CASSLAGSTDTQYF. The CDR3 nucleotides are TGTGCCAGCAGCTTGGCGGGGAGCACAGATACGCAGTATTTT. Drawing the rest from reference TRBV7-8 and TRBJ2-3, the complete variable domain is GAGVSQSPRYKVAKRGQDVALRCDPISGHVSLFWYQQALGQGPEFLTYFQNEAQLDKSGLPSDRFFAERPEGSVSTLKIQRTQQEDSAVYLCASSLAGSTDTQYFGPGTRLTVL.

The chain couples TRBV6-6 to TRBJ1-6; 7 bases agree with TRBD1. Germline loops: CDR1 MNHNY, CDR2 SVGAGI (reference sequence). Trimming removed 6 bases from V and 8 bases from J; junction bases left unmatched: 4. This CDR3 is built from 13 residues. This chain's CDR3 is CASRPQGDSPLHF. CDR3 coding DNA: TGTGCCAGCAGACCTCAGGGGGATTCACCCCTCCACTTT.

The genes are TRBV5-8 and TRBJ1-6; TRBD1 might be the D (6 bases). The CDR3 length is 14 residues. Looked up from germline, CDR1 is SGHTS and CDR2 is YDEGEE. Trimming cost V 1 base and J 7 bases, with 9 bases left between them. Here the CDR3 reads CASSLQGLNSPLHF. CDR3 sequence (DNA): TGTGCCAGCAGCTTGCAGGGGTTAAATTCACCCCTCCACTTT.

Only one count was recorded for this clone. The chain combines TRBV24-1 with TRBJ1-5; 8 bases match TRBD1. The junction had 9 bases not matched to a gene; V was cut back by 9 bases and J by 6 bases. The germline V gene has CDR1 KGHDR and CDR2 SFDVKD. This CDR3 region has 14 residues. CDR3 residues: CATDPDRDVQPQHF. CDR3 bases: TGTGCCACCGACCCGGACAGGGATGTTCAGCCCCAGCATTTT.

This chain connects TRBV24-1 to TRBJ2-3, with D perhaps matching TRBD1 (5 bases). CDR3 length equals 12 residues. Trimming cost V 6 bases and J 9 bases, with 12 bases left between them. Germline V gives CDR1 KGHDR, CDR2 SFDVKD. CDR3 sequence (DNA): TGTGCCACCAGTTCGACAGCAGCAACGCAGTATTTT. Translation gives CATSSTAATQYF.

The DNA of the CDR3 is TGTGCCACCAGTGATAACACGGGGGGCGGGGCAGATACGCAGTATTTT. Translation gives CATSDNTGGGADTQYF. This chain uses TRBV24-1 with TRBJ2-3; tentatively, D is TRBD2 (7 bases). V lost 3 bases and J lost 4, with 16 bases in between. The germline gives CDR1 KGHDR, CDR2 SFDVKD. This CDR3 region has 16 residues.

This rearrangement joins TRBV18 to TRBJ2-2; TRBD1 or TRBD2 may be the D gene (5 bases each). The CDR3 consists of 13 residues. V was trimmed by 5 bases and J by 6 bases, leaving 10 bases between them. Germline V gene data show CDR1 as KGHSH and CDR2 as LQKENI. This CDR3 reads CASSSQEAGELFF. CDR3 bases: TGTGCCAGCTCATCACAGGAGGCCGGGGAGCTGTTTTTT.

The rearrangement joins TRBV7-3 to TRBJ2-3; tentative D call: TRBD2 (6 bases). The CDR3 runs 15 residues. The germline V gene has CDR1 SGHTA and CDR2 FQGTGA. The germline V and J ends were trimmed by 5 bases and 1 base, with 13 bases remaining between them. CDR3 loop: CASSPRPGGTDTQYF. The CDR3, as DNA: TGTGCCAGCAGCCCGCGACCGGGAGGCACAGATACGCAGTATTTT. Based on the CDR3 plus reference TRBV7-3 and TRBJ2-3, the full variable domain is GAGVSQTPSNKVTEKGKYVELRCDPISGHTALYWYRQSLGQGPEFLIYFQGTGAADDSGLPNDRFFAVRPEGSVSTLKIQRTERGDSAVYLCASSPRPGGTDTQYFGPGTRLTVL.